The 13 T cell receptor beta chains in this list originate from one sample, sequenced in a study of cytomegalovirus exposure and HLA in healthy donors. Both 60 Vbeta primers and 13 Jbeta primers went into the PCR. Only in-frame clones appear in the TCRdb table, and some are missing; sequencing was by immunoSEQ multiplex PCR. The sample shows around 100,000 clones, under 85% of them seen only once. The source material was PBMCs. The receptors shown here come from a man over 45 in good health and CMV-seropositive.

CDR3 coding DNA: TGCAGTGCTAGACGGGGGAGCGAGCAGTACTTC. Amino acids: CSARRGSEQYF. The V gene is TRBV20-1, the J gene TRBJ2-7, with D perhaps TRBD2 (6 bases). This CDR3 is 11 amino acids long. From germline, CDR1 is DFQATT and CDR2 SNEGSKA (reference sequence). Between the trimmed V and J ends, which lost 2 bases and 6 bases, there was a span of 8 bases.

This chain links TRBV19 with TRBJ1-5; D perhaps matches TRBD1 (6 bases). The CDR3 length is 13 residues. With 4 bases removed from V and 6 bases from J, the gap between germline ends came to 10 bases. Per the germline V gene, CDR1 is LNHDA and CDR2 is SQIVND (reference sequence). The CDR3 region is CASSTSGVQPQHF. CDR3 nucleotides: TGTGCCAGTAGTACGTCAGGGGTTCAGCCCCAGCATTTT.

The V call is TRBV19, the J call TRBJ2-7; D is unresolved. The germline V gene encodes CDR1 LNHDA and CDR2 SQIVND (reference sequence). This CDR3 is built from 16 residues. The V end lost 3 bases, the J end lost 6 bases, and 21 bases lay between the germline ends. The DNA for the CDR3 is TGTGCCAGTAGTATTAAGTCAGCGAACTCCGGCGGCGAGCAGTACTTC. It codes for CASSIKSANSGGEQYF.

This chain uses TRBV7-6 with TRBJ2-1; 14 positions match TRBD2. V gave up 0 bases and J gave up 7 bases; unmatched junction bases: 17. CDR3 length: 21 amino acids. Germline values: CDR1 SGHVS, CDR2 FNYEAQ. CDR3 in DNA: TGTGCCAGCAGCTTAGCGCTAGGGGGCGCGGGACTAGCGGGAGAACTAAATGAGCAGTTCTTC. Its translation is CASSLALGGAGLAGELNEQFF.

V and J are TRBV18 and TRBJ2-5, with TRBD2 as a possible D gene (6 bases). CDR1 is KGHSH, CDR2 LQKENI, per germline. This CDR3 comprises 14 residues. Trimming shortened V by 3 bases and J by 5 bases, and 13 bases separated the two germline ends. The CDR3 is CASSPPGRRETQYF. The CDR3 region has the DNA TGTGCCAGCTCACCCCCAGGGAGGAGGGAGACCCAGTACTTC. Drawing the rest from reference TRBV18 and TRBJ2-5, the complete variable domain is NAGVMQNPRHLVRRRGQEARLRCSPMKGHSHVYWYRQLPEEGLKFMVYLQKENIIDESGMPKERFSAEFPKEGPSILRIQQVVRGDSAAYFCASSPPGRRETQYFGPGTRLLVL.

This clone is a singleton in its sample. The genes are TRBV18 and TRBJ2-7, with D maybe TRBD1 (5 bases). This CDR3 has 14 residues. The V end lost 2 bases, the J end lost 7 bases, and 15 bases lay between the germline ends. Germline V gives CDR1 KGHSH, CDR2 LQKENI. CDR3 in amino acids: CASSPGAERKEQYF. Written as DNA, the CDR3 is TGTGCCAGCTCACCAGGGGCAGAGCGTAAAGAGCAGTACTTC.

The gene calls are TRBV7-9 and TRBJ1-5; D gene uncertain. The CDR3 spans 14 residues. Per the germline V gene, CDR1 is SEHNR and CDR2 is FQNEAQ (reference sequence). V was trimmed by 0 bases and J by 1 base, leaving 4 bases between them. DNA for the CDR3: TGTGCCAGCAGCTTAGCTGGCAGCAATCAGCCCCAGCATTTT. Residues: CASSLAGSNQPQHF.

Turning to this clone: Within the sample, other DNA sequences also encode this same CDR3. The chain carries TRBV5-1 and TRBJ2-1, with 7 bases identical to TRBD2. The V gene end was trimmed by 1 base and the J gene end by 1 base; junction bases not matched to a gene: 2. The CDR3 contains 15 residues. Germline assignment: CDR1 SGHRS and CDR2 YFSETQ. DNA of the CDR3: TGCGCCAGCAGCTTGAGTAGCGGGTCCTACAATGAGCAGTTCTTC. Encoded protein: CASSLSSGSYNEQFF.

This clone was seen once. The chain couples TRBV30 to TRBJ1-1; tentative D call: TRBD1 (5 bases). The V gene lost 1 base and the J gene lost 0 bases, with 15 bases spanning the gap. The CDR3 is 16 residues long. From germline, CDR1 is GTSNPN and CDR2 SVGIG (reference sequence). The CDR3 region has the DNA TGTGCCTGGAGTGAATCAGGGCTTACTGTGAACACTGAAGCTTTCTTT. It encodes CAWSESGLTVNTEAFF.

With respect to this clone: Mismatch with germline at one junction end may stem from a read error. The chain links TRBV7-2 to TRBJ2-5; 9 nucleotides agree with TRBD1. The CDR3 is 16 amino acids. Germline V gene sequence: CDR1 SGHTA, CDR2 FQGNSA. CDR3 in amino acids: CASSVAGTGWRETQYF. The DNA of the CDR3 is TGTGCCAGCAGCGTAGCCGGGACAGGGTGGAGGGAGACCCAGTACTTC.

The chain carries TRBV2 and TRBJ2-5; TRBD2 matches at 11 bases. Trimming at V came to 8 bases and at J to 2 bases, leaving 7 bases not matched to a gene. In germline, CDR1 is SNHLY, CDR2 FYNNEI. CDR3 length: 15 amino acids. The CDR3 is CASRRGLAVQETQYF. The CDR3 region has the DNA TGTGCCAGCCGAAGGGGACTAGCGGTGCAAGAGACCCAGTACTTC.

The gene calls are TRBV28 and TRBJ1-5, with D hard to call. The CDR3 totals 15 residues. V lost 2 bases and J 3 bases, leaving 11 bases between the germline ends. CDR1 is MDHEN, CDR2 SYDVKM, per germline. CDR3 nucleotides: TGTGCCAGCAGTTTAGGTCAACGAGTCAATCAGCCCCAGCATTTT. This gives the protein CASSLGQRVNQPQHF.

V and J are TRBV14 and TRBJ2-7; D possibly corresponds to TRBD1 (9 bases). This CDR3 is built from 16 residues. Germline CDR1 SGHDN, CDR2 FVKESK. V lost 4 bases and J lost 3, with 19 bases in between. CDR3: CASSRLAGQGFYEQYF. The CDR3 DNA reads as TGTGCCAGCAGCCGATTAGCGGGACAGGGCTTCTACGAGCAGTACTTC.